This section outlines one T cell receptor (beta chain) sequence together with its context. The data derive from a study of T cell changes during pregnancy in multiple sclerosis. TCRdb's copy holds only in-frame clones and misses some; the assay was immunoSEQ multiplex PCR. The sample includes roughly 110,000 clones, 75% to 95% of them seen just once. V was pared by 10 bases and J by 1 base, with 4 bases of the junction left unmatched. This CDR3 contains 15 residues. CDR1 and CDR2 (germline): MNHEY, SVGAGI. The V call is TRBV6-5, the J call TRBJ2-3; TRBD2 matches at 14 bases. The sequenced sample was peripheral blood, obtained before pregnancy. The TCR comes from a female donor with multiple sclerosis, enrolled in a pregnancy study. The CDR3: CATGLAGGRTDTQYF. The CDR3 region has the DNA TGTGCCACCGGACTAGCGGGGGGCCGCACAGATACGCAGTATTTT.